The TCR beta chain under discussion was sequenced for a study of cytomegalovirus exposure and HLA in healthy donors. PCR used 60 Vbeta primers and 13 Jbeta primers. Some clones are missing from TCRdb's copy, which holds only in-frame ones; the method was immunoSEQ multiplex PCR. The profile covers some 92,000 clones, with about four fifths appearing a single time and roughly 9.8% taken by the ten largest. The count of this clone is one. The germline V gene has CDR1 MNHNS and CDR2 SASEGT. Germline trimming cut 1 base from V and 6 bases from J; bases unmatched to any gene: 3. The CDR3 extends over 14 amino acids.

The chain has TRBV6-1 and TRBJ2-7, with 10 bases aligning to TRBD1. The sample comprised PBMCs. This TCR came from a man between 18 and 29 years old in good health and CMV-seropositive. The DNA of the CDR3 is TGTGCCAGCAGTGAAGGGACAGGGGGGTTCGAGCAGTACTTC. Amino acids: CASSEGTGGFEQYF.